This T cell receptor (beta chain) emerged from a study of blood T cell repertoires in COVID-19. About the study: Italy, Spain and the United States were the sources of the convalescent and acute COVID-19 samples. The cDNA or gDNA used as material had been derived from T cells, B-cell-depleted T cells, or PBMCs.

Under the authors' procedure: Counts of nucleated cells, estimated from reference gene primer amplification, were obtained. Data came from immunoSEQ multiplex PCR; TCRdb stores just in-frame clones and leaves some out. From that table come the V and J calls and clone size; the DNA was used to work out D and trimming. The sample has some 86,000 clones, around 93% seen once; the top ten hold around 2.3%. The CDR3 is 15 amino acids. Germline V gene sequence: CDR1 LNHDA, CDR2 SQIVND (reference sequence). The ends were cut back, 5 bases at V and 1 base at J, with 11 bases in the middle. V usage is TRBV19 and J usage is TRBJ2-2; D perhaps matches TRBD1 (6 bases). This receptor was obtained from a human donor with active COVID-19. The donor label of this sample is uncertain. The sequencing sample was made of peripheral blood. The chain's CDR3 is CASSPPGQNTGELFF. CDR3 DNA sequence: TGTGCCAGTAGTCCCCCGGGACAGAACACCGGGGAGCTGTTTTTT.